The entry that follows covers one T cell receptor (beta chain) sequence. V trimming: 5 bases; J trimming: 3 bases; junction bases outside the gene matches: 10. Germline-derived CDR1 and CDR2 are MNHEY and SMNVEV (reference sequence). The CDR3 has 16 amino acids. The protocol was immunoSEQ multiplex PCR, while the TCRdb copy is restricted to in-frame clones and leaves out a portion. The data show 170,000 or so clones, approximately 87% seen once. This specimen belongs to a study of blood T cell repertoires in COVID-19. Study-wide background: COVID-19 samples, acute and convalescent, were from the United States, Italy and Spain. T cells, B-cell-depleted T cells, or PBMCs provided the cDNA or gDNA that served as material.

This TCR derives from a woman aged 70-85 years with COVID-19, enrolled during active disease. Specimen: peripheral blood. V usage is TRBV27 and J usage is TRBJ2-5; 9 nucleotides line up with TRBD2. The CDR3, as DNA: TGTGCCAGCAGTCCACAACTAGCGGGTATAGAAGAGACCCAGTACTTC. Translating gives CASSPQLAGIEETQYF.